The 24 T cell receptor beta chains below all came from one sample that was sequenced in a study of vaccination and CD4 T cells after COVID-19. As to treatment: roughly nine-day PBMC culture with coronavirus spike peptide pools or control peptides (ViraFEST assay). Sequence data for DNA of cultured CD4+ T cells were generated by the Oncomine TCR Beta short-read assay. Each CDR3 protein gets one entry after TCRdb re-called the PCR reads with MiXCR. This sample has under 15,000 distinct CDR3 sequences, with about 29% found just once. Their specific antigens are unknown. The sequenced sample was cultured CD4+ T cells from blood. Receptors were obtained from a human donor with COVID-19.

For this clonotype: The conserved phenylalanine or tryptophan normally closing the CDR3 is absent here, so this likely arose from a read error. The chain combines TRBV19 with TRBJ1-2, with unresolved D. Deletions cut 5 bases from V and 8 bases from J, with 18 bases between. Germline V CDR1 and CDR2: LNHDA, SQIVND (reference sequence). This CDR3 is built from 14 residues. The CDR3 reads CASSPVGPWEGYTS. CDR3 DNA sequence: TGTGCCAGTAGTCCAGTGGGCCCCTGGGAGGGCTACACCTCC.

A word on this clonotype: At one of its ends the junction is not consistent with the germline gene, which may arise from a read error. CDR3 bases: TGTGCCAGCAGCTTAGGGAGCGGGGGGGCTTCCTTC. Its protein is CASSLGSGGASF. The J gene is TRBJ2-4, the V gene TRBV7-2; 10 bases match TRBD2. The germline V gene encodes CDR1 SGHTA and CDR2 FQGNSA. The CDR3 extends over 12 amino acids.

V usage is TRBV4-3 and J usage is TRBJ2-2; D remains unclear. CDR1 is LGHNA, CDR2 YSLEER, per germline. V lost 0 bases to trimming and J lost 1 base, with 3 bases between them. The CDR3 runs to 14 residues. The CDR3 reads CASSQERNTGELFF. CDR3 nucleotides: TGCGCCAGCAGCCAAGAGAGGAACACCGGGGAGCTGTTTTTT.

This clonotype is categorized as medium-sized. This rearrangement joins TRBV6-1 to TRBJ1-2, with 9 bases lining up with TRBD1. After removal of 6 bases from V and 7 bases from J, the junction contained 12 bases not matched to a gene. Germline-derived CDR1 and CDR2 are MNHNS and SASEGT. The CDR3 consists of 15 residues. CDR3 region: CASREEGQGIRGYTF. The CDR3 DNA reads TGTGCCAGCAGGGAGGAGGGACAGGGAATTCGTGGCTACACCTTC.

The genes are TRBV6-2 or TRBV6-3 and TRBJ2-1, with 10 positions matching TRBD2. Per the germline V gene, CDR1 is MNHEY and CDR2 is SVGEGT. After removal of 6 bases from V and 8 bases from J, the junction contained 7 bases not matched to a gene. The CDR3 sequence is 14 residues long. CDR3 DNA: TGTGCCAGCAGAAATTTTGGACTAGCGGATGAGCAGTTCTTC. Translating gives CASRNFGLADEQFF.

By sample share, this clonotype is medium-sized (0.01 to 0.1%). The chain is built from TRBV6-1 and TRBJ1-5; TRBD1 aligns across 8 bases. The V and J ends lost 6 bases and 4 bases, in that order; junction bases with no gene match: 2. Germline V gene sequence: CDR1 MNHNS, CDR2 SASEGT. The CDR3 runs to 13 residues. The CDR3 coding sequence is TGTGCCAGCAGACAGGGGGGGAATCAGCCCCAGCATTTT. Its protein product is CASRQGGNQPQHF.

The V and J genes are TRBV5-4 and TRBJ2-5; TRBD1 aligns across 8 bases. Germline loops: CDR1 SGHNT, CDR2 YYREEE (reference sequence). Trimming removed 3 bases from V and 1 base from J; junction bases left unmatched: 17. The CDR3 spans 19 residues. The CDR3 reads CASSSVGRQGARSQETQYF. The CDR3 nucleotides read TGTGCCAGCAGCTCGGTGGGGCGGCAGGGGGCTCGTTCCCAAGAGACCCAGTACTTC.

This rearrangement joins TRBV4-3 to TRBJ2-2, with D hard to call. CDR3 length: 17 residues. CDR1 LGHNA and CDR2 YSLEER come from the germline V gene. With 0 bases removed from V and 0 bases from J, the gap between germline ends came to 11 bases. The CDR3 nucleotides read TGCGCCAGCAGCCAAGATCTAAGCGTATCGAACACCGGGGAGCTGTTTTTT. Its translation: CASSQDLSVSNTGELFF.

The rearrangement links TRBV11-3 to TRBJ2-5; 8 bases match TRBD1. The CDR3 length is 14 residues. The ends lost 4 bases at V and 5 bases at J; junction bases unmatched: 6. Per germline, CDR1 SGHNT and CDR2 YENEEA. In DNA form, the CDR3 reads TGTGCCAGCAGCTCGACAGGGGCCTTTGAGACCCAGTACTTC. Translating gives CASSSTGAFETQYF.

The chain has TRBV11-2 and TRBJ2-7; 11 positions agree with TRBD1. Germline-derived CDR1 and CDR2 are SGHAT and FQNNGV. J gave up 4 bases and V 5 bases, and 7 bases lay outside the gene matches. The CDR3 totals 15 residues. The CDR3 loop is CASSPGGTGGYEQYF. The DNA of the CDR3 is TGTGCCAGCAGCCCAGGGGGGACAGGGGGATACGAGCAGTACTTC. The entire variable domain, with the rest obtained from reference TRBV11-2 and TRBJ2-7, is as follows: EAGVAQSPRYKIIEKRQSVAFWCNPISGHATLYWYQQILGQGPKLLIQFQNNGVVDDSQLPKDRFSAERLKGVDSTLKIQPAKLEDSAVYLCASSPGGTGGYEQYFGPGTRLTVT.

This clonotype was seen a few times. This chain connects TRBV27 to TRBJ1-4; D ambiguous. There are 15 residues in the CDR3. Germline CDR1 reads MNHEY; CDR2 reads SMNVEV (reference sequence). Trimming took off 8 bases at V and 4 bases at J, with 17 bases between the two ends. The CDR3 region is CASQLFGLGNEKLFF. For the CDR3, the DNA is TGTGCCAGCCAGCTCTTTGGATTGGGTAATGAAAAACTGTTTTTT.

The gene calls are TRBV15 and TRBJ1-1; weak D call: TRBD1 (5 bases). Trimming took off 3 bases at V and 0 bases at J, with 17 bases between the two ends. CDR3 length: 17 residues. Germline assignment: CDR1 LNHNV and CDR2 YYDKDF (reference sequence). DNA for the CDR3: TGTGCCACCAGCAGGGAAAAGACCGACAGCCTGAACACTGAAGCTTTCTTT. Its translation is CATSREKTDSLNTEAFF. Full variable domain (rest looked up from reference TRBV15 and TRBJ1-1): DAMVIQNPRYQVTQFGKPVTLSCSQTLNHNVMYWYQQKSSQAPKLLFHYYDKDFNNEADTPDNFQSRRPNTSFCFLDIRSPGLGDTAMYLCATSREKTDSLNTEAFFGQGTRLTVV.

The CDR3: CASSEGPGGQETQYF. The CDR3 DNA sequence: TGTGCCAGCAGTGAGGGCCCGGGGGGCCAAGAGACCCAGTACTTC. The genes are TRBV6-1 and TRBJ2-5; 7 bases match TRBD2. This CDR3 region has 15 residues. The J segment lost 1 base and the V segment lost 3 bases, leaving 5 bases of the junction unmatched. Germline V gives CDR1 MNHNS, CDR2 SASEGT.

The genes are TRBV7-9 and TRBJ2-7; unclear D gene. Germline CDR1 and CDR2: SEHNR and FQNEAQ (reference sequence). The CDR3 has 13 residues. The V gene lost 1 base and the J gene lost 2 bases, with 6 bases spanning the gap. CDR3 nucleotides: TGTGCCAGCAGCTTAGGAGGACCCTACGAGCAGTACTTC. Amino acids: CASSLGGPYEQYF.

V usage is TRBV10-1 and J usage is TRBJ1-2, with D perhaps matching TRBD1 (6 bases). V lost 7 bases, J lost 3 bases, and 15 bases lay in between. Germline V gene lookup returns CDR1 WNHNN and CDR2 SYGVQD (reference sequence). The CDR3 covers 14 residues. CDR3 in amino acids: CASTRGGRYYGYTF. The CDR3 DNA is TGCGCCAGCACCCGGGGGGGGCGATACTATGGCTACACCTTC.

This clonotype was observed a handful of times. J is TRBJ2-5 and V is TRBV7-2, with 9 bases matching TRBD2. CDR3 length equals 17 residues. V shed 1 base and J 5 bases; nucleotides not matched to a gene: 11. Germline V gives CDR1 SGHTA, CDR2 FQGNSA. DNA of the CDR3: TGTGCCAGCAGCTTAGATCGGGGGCGGGGGGGCCCCGAGACCCAGTACTTC. As protein: CASSLDRGRGGPETQYF.

The V call is TRBV6-2 or TRBV6-3, the J call TRBJ2-3, with 8 bases fitting TRBD2. Germline loops: CDR1 MNHEY, CDR2 SVGEGT. The CDR3 consists of 12 residues. J was trimmed by 8 bases and V by 6 bases; bases with no gene match: 4. CDR3 loop: CASSSGGLTQYF. CDR3 DNA: TGTGCCAGCAGCTCGGGGGGGCTTACGCAGTATTTT.

This clonotype was found a few times. The chain carries TRBV11-1 and TRBJ2-5; D is ambiguous. CDR1 and CDR2 from the germline V gene are SGHAT and FQDESV (reference sequence). The V and J ends lost 6 bases and 5 bases respectively, with 16 bases between them. The length of the CDR3 is 14 residues. CDR3: CASSSSLGYETQYF. DNA for the CDR3: TGTGCCAGCAGTTCCTCCCTGGGGTACGAGACCCAGTACTTC.

J is TRBJ1-1 and V is TRBV19, with 7 bases matching TRBD1. Trimming took 5 bases from V and 7 from J; bases not matched to a gene: 7. The CDR3 is made up of 13 amino acids. Germline CDR1 is LNHDA and CDR2 is SQIVND (reference sequence). CDR3 bases: TGTGCCAGTAGTTTGGGACAGTTGGGTGAAGCTTTCTTT. Residues: CASSLGQLGEAFF. The full variable domain, with the rest looked up from reference TRBV19 and TRBJ1-1, is DGGITQSPKYLFRKEGQNVTLSCEQNLNHDAMYWYRQDPGQGLRLIYYSQIVNDFQKGDIAEGYSVSREKKESFPLTVTSAQKNPTAFYLCASSLGQLGEAFFGQGTRLTVV.

V is TRBV7-8 and J is TRBJ1-4; a weak D match, TRBD1 (5 bases). V lost 4 bases and J 4 bases, leaving 16 bases between the germline ends. The CDR3 is 16 amino acids. Germline CDR1 SGHVS, CDR2 FQNEAQ. The CDR3 sequence is CASSSRETDLNEKLFF. The DNA of the CDR3 is TGTGCCAGCAGCTCTAGGGAGACAGATCTTAATGAAAAACTGTTTTTT. The whole variable domain, remainder taken from reference TRBV7-8 and TRBJ1-4, is GAGVSQSPRYKVAKRGQDVALRCDPISGHVSLFWYQQALGQGPEFLTYFQNEAQLDKSGLPSDRFFAERPEGSVSTLKIQRTQQEDSAVYLCASSSRETDLNEKLFFGSGTQLSVL.

V is TRBV6-4 and J is TRBJ1-5; D not resolved. The CDR3 spans 13 residues. Per germline, CDR1 MRHNA and CDR2 SNTAGT. V dropped 3 bases and J dropped 7 bases, with 10 bases sitting between them. The DNA for the CDR3 is TGTGCCAGCAGTGAGCTCCACGTACAGCCCCAGCATTTT. Its translation: CASSELHVQPQHF.

J is TRBJ1-4 and V is TRBV20-1; 8 nucleotides match TRBD1. There are 15 residues in the CDR3. V lost 1 base to trimming and J lost 7 bases; unmatched junction nucleotides: 8. Germline V gives CDR1 DFQATT, CDR2 SNEGSKA (reference sequence). The DNA for the CDR3 is TGCAGTGCTAGAGTCCGCCAGGGGGCGCTTGAAAAACTGTTTTTT. Translation gives CSARVRQGALEKLFF.

The genes are TRBV19 and TRBJ2-5; D remains unclear. V was clipped by 6 bases and J by 5 bases, with 16 bases between them. This CDR3 has 14 residues. Germline CDR1 reads LNHDA; CDR2 reads SQIVND (reference sequence). The CDR3 coding sequence is TGTGCCAGTAGCCTCCAGTCCCGGCGGGAGACCCAGTACTTC. Translation: CASSLQSRRETQYF.

The chain is built from TRBV6-5 and TRBJ1-1; D remains ambiguous. CDR1 MNHEY and CDR2 SVGAGI come from the germline V gene. The ends were cut back, 4 bases at V and 0 bases at J, with 9 bases in the middle. This CDR3 is built from 14 residues. CDR3 nucleotides: TGTGCCAGCAGTTGCAGTCAGGTGAACACTGAAGCTTTCTTT. Encoded protein: CASSCSQVNTEAFF.